Listed below are T cell receptor beta chains from one sample, sequenced in a study of T cell repertoires in cytomegalovirus infection. TCRdb re-called the reads with MiXCR, one entry per CDR3 protein. The table includes some 300,000 distinct CDR3 sequences, about 8.8% detected once. The sequencing input was PBMCs. Receptors originate from a human donor in good health (CMV status not recorded). Some clones in this sample may be carry-over from other donors' samples. Both conserved end residues are part of each CDR3. Fields, in order: V gene, D gene, CDR3 protein. The D gene is left open where the match is weak.

V: TRBV29-1; D: NA; CDR3: CSVGGIGPGDTQYF
V: TRBV29-1; D: TRBD1; CDR3: CSVDPGTGGTRFGYTF
V: TRBV6-4; D: TRBD2; CDR3: CASSDSLAGMSEQFF
V: TRBV13; D: TRBD1; CDR3: CASRRTGVYGYTF
V: TRBV19; D: NA; CDR3: CASNSRSNQPQHF
V: TRBV7-9; D: TRBD2; CDR3: CASSRMTSGGAYNEQFF
V: TRBV7-6; D: NA; CDR3: CASSLRGSSTDTQYF
V: TRBV7-9; D: TRBD2; CDR3: CASSPPTSGAEDTQYF
V: TRBV20-1; D: TRBD1; CDR3: CSAPYLADRGENIQYF
V: TRBV20-1; D: TRBD1; CDR3: CSARRDRGNQETQYF
V: TRBV6-5; D: NA; CDR3: CASSLTIGNQPQHF
V: TRBV7-2; D: NA; CDR3: CASSLSGDSTDTQYF
V: TRBV12-3/TRBV12-4; D: NA; CDR3: CASSLDGGSNQPQHF
V: TRBV7-9; D: NA; CDR3: CASSSDSGNTEAFF
V: TRBV20-1; D: TRBD1; CDR3: CSASKGASADTQYF
V: TRBV24-1; D: TRBD2; CDR3: CATSDALAGGSYNEQFF
V: TRBV7-8; D: NA; CDR3: CASRETWDVQVDTQYF
V: TRBV5-1; D: NA; CDR3: CASSLGPENPNSPLHF
V: TRBV20-1; D: NA; CDR3: CSARDGPSTDTQYF
V: TRBV29-1; D: NA; CDR3: CSVEAWGANTEAFF
V: TRBV5-4; D: NA; CDR3: CASSDLWKQETQYF
V: TRBV14; D: NA; CDR3: CASSQFETGELFF
V: TRBV29-1; D: NA; CDR3: CSVERDVTEAFF
V: TRBV15; D: TRBD1; CDR3: CATSRDHPGQGLNQPQHF
V: TRBV2; D: NA; CDR3: CASREGEQYGYTF
V: TRBV20-1; D: TRBD2; CDR3: CSASSGVPGETQYF